Given below is one TCR beta chain in context. Its target is not known. Clinical Activity Scores of at least 3, NOSPECS grades of at least 4 and durations under 3 months characterized ophthalmopathy patients. Diagnosis relied on clinical symptoms, serum thyroxine and TRAb, thyroid ultrasound and orbital computed tomography. The CDR3 is 19 residues long. V was clipped by 1 base and J by 4 bases, with 26 bases between them. CDR1 and CDR2 (germline): DFQATT, SNEGSKA (reference sequence). The source of the sample is a study of T cells in Graves' hyperthyroidism and ophthalmopathy. Across the study: Blood was drawn when the patient was first diagnosed and still untreated.

Study results and limitations: The model identified upcoming ophthalmopathy a median 6.5 months ahead of onset.

Amplification of TCR beta CDR3 regions was performed using RNA transcripts as template. A first-round RT-PCR of the TCR CDR3 used the HTBI primer set. TCRdb fed the multiplex PCR reads into MiXCR, producing one record per CDR3 protein. Of hundreds of thousands of distinct CDR3 sequences in the sample, less than 25% were seen once. This chain uses TRBV20-1 with TRBJ2-1, with D tentatively TRBD1 (5 bases). This sequence was found in a man aged 25 to 40 with Graves' ophthalmopathy. The specimen sequenced was blood. This CDR3 is CSARGDTPASGWVYNEQFF. DNA for the CDR3: TGCAGTGCTAGAGGAGACACACCTGCCTCAGGGTGGGTTTACAATGAGCAGTTCTTC.